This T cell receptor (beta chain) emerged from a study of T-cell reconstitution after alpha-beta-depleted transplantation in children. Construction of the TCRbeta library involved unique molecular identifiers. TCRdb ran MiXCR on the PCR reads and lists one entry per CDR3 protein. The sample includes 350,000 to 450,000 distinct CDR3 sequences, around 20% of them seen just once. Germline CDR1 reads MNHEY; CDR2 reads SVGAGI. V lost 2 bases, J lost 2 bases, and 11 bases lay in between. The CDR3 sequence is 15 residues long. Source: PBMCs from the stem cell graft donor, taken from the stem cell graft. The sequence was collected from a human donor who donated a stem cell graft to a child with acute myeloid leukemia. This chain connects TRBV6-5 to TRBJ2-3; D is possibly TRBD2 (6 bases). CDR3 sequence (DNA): TGTGCCAGCAGTTACATGGGGGGACCCACAGATACGCAGTATTTT. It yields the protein CASSYMGGPTDTQYF.